The rows below give T cell receptor beta chains drawn from one sample of a study of technical replicates of blood from a few donors. Profiled with immunoSEQ multiplex PCR; TCRdb holds only in-frame clones, not every one. This sample carries roughly 76,000 clones, more than 85% of them seen once, and the ten largest clones take under 0.5%. The material sequenced was T cells isolated from PBMCs. The receptors here all came from a human donor in good health. Some clones in this sample may be carry-over from other donors' samples. Each CDR3 is given with its conserved first and last residue. D genes are given only for firm matches. Size tells how often a clone was seen (once, few, many) or the class of an expanded clone, and some rows leave it out.

size	D	J	V	CDR3	DNA
-	-	TRBJ1-3	TRBV7-2	CASSLTNSGPGNTIYF	TGTGCCAGCAGCTTGACCAATTCGGGTCCAGGAAACACCATATATTTT
-	-	TRBJ2-3	TRBV2	CASSLGVLTDTQYF	TGTGCCAGCAGCCTCGGGGTCCTCACAGATACGCAGTATTTT
-	TRBD1	TRBJ1-2	TRBV9	CASSVGRGTDKDGYTF	TGTGCCAGCAGCGTTGGCCGGGGGACAGATAAAGATGGCTACACCTTC
-	-	TRBJ2-2	TRBV7-7	CASSSDAGELFF	TGTGCCAGCAGCTCAGATGCCGGGGAGCTGTTTTTT
-	-	TRBJ2-6	TRBV19	CASSYIGTGANVLTF	TGTGCCAGTAGTTACATCGGGACTGGGGCCAACGTCCTGACTTTC
-	-	TRBJ1-2	TRBV6-6	CASRIASGYYGYTF	TGTGCCAGCAGAATTGCCTCCGGGTACTATGGCTACACCTTC
-	TRBD2	TRBJ2-7	TRBV30	CAWTFGGVYEQYF	TGTGCCTGGACTTTTGGGGGGGTCTACGAGCAGTACTTC
-	-	TRBJ2-2	TRBV29-1	CSVLGGPNTGELFF	TGCAGCGTTTTGGGGGGACCGAACACCGGGGAGCTGTTTTTT
-	TRBD2	TRBJ2-5	TRBV10-1	CASRGWREETQYF	TGCGCCAGCAGGGGATGGCGGGAGGAGACCCAGTACTTC
-	TRBD1	TRBJ2-7	TRBV27	CASSLRAGGKEQYF	TGTGCCAGCAGTCTAAGGGCAGGGGGCAAGGAGCAGTACTTC
-	-	TRBJ1-2	TRBV12-1	CASSFEYRIPPIYGYTF	TGTGCCAGCAGCTTTGAGTACAGGATTCCCCCTATCTATGGCTACACCTTC
-	-	TRBJ2-7	TRBV27	CASSRTFRGFYEQYF	TGTGCCAGCAGCCGAACCTTCCGCGGGTTCTACGAGCAGTACTTC
once	-	TRBJ2-5	TRBV12-5	CASGLANTQETQYF	TGTGCTAGTGGTTTGGCTAATACCCAAGAGACCCAGTACTTC
-	TRBD1	TRBJ2-7	TRBV5-1	CASSRDRSYEQYF	TGCGCCAGCAGCCGGGACAGATCCTACGAGCAGTACTTC
-	TRBD2	TRBJ2-1	TRBV4-1	CASSQEGPSGRYDEQFF	TGCGCCAGCAGCCAAGAAGGCCCCAGCGGGAGGTACGATGAGCAGTTCTTC
-	TRBD1	TRBJ2-7	TRBV7-3	CASRSHRTGFYEQYF	TGTGCCAGCAGATCGCATCGGACAGGATTCTACGAGCAGTACTTC
-	-	TRBJ2-5	TRBV4-1	CASSPQLSIGGETQYF	TGCGCCAGCAGCCCTCAACTCAGTATAGGGGGTGAGACCCAGTACTTC
-	-	TRBJ1-2	TRBV11-3	CASSLNGVSGYTF	TGTGCCAGCAGCTTAAACGGAGTAAGTGGCTACACCTTC
-	-	TRBJ1-2	TRBV19	CASSIDQANYGYTF	TGTGCCAGTAGTATAGATCAGGCTAACTATGGCTACACCTTC
-	-	TRBJ2-1	TRBV2	CASSEVAAYNEQFF	TGTGCCAGCAGTGAAGTAGCAGCGTACAATGAGCAGTTCTTC
-	-	TRBJ1-1	TRBV28	CASSLTGTEAFF	TGTGCCAGCAGTTTAACGGGCACTGAAGCTTTCTTT
-	-	TRBJ2-1	TRBV19	CASSIFQGPYNEQFF	TGTGCCAGTAGTATATTCCAGGGGCCCTACAATGAGCAGTTCTTC
-	-	TRBJ1-1	TRBV18	CASWSGVRAFF	TGTGCCAGCTGGTCAGGGGTGAGGGCTTTCTTT
few	-	TRBJ1-1	TRBV15	CATSRVANTEAFF	TGTGCCACCAGCAGAGTGGCTAACACTGAAGCTTTCTTT
-	-	TRBJ2-1	TRBV5-1	CASHSSYNEQFF	TGCGCCAGTCATAGCTCCTACAATGAGCAGTTCTTC
once	TRBD1	TRBJ2-1	TRBV5-4	CASGQGTRNEQFF	TGTGCCAGTGGACAGGGGACGAGGAATGAGCAGTTCTTC
-	-	TRBJ1-2	TRBV2	CASSEALQGGYTF	TGTGCCAGCAGTGAAGCGCTTCAGGGGGGCTACACCTTC
-	-	TRBJ2-3	TRBV7-6	CASSLDGGASTDTQYF	TGTGCCAGCAGCTTAGACGGCGGGGCTAGCACAGATACGCAGTATTTT
-	TRBD2	TRBJ2-7	TRBV5-4	CASSSPSGSYEQYF	TGTGCCAGCAGCTCTCCTAGCGGTTCCTACGAGCAGTACTTC
-	TRBD2	TRBJ2-5	TRBV6-6	CASSYRDYNQETQYF	TGTGCCAGCAGTTACCGGGACTACAATCAAGAGACCCAGTACTTC
-	-	TRBJ2-1	TRBV7-2	CASSLVTGREQFF	TGTGCCAGCAGCTTAGTAACGGGAAGGGAGCAGTTCTTC
once	TRBD1	TRBJ2-5	TRBV13	CASSSSGFRDRGEQETQYF	TGTGCCAGCAGCTCTAGTGGGTTTCGGGACAGGGGGGAACAAGAGACCCAGTACTTC
few	TRBD1	TRBJ1-4	TRBV4-1	CASSPKTGVMATNEKLFF	TGCGCCAGCAGCCCTAAGACAGGGGTGATGGCAACTAATGAAAAACTGTTTTTT
once	-	TRBJ2-7	TRBV5-4	CAWIRRGTYEQYF	TGTGCCTGGATCAGGCGGGGAACCTACGAGCAGTACTTC
-	TRBD1	TRBJ2-6	TRBV5-1	CASSLGTGVTSGANVLTF	TGCGCCAGCAGCTTGGGGACAGGGGTCACCTCTGGGGCCAACGTCCTGACTTTC
-	TRBD1	TRBJ2-1	TRBV27	CASSLTGQSYNEQFF	TGTGCCAGCAGTTTAACGGGACAGTCCTACAATGAGCAGTTCTTC
-	-	TRBJ2-7	TRBV28	CASSSPTTTYEQYF	TGTGCCAGCAGTTCCCCGACTACCACCTACGAGCAGTACTTC
once	TRBD1	TRBJ1-5	TRBV6-1	CASRVGQGGNQPQHF	TGTGCCAGCAGAGTTGGACAGGGGGGCAATCAGCCCCAGCATTTT
few	-	TRBJ1-5	TRBV14	CASSRGYSNQPQHF	TGTGCCAGCAGCAGGGGGTATAGCAATCAGCCCCAGCATTTT
-	-	TRBJ1-5	TRBV28	CASRTRFGVGQPQHF	TGTGCCAGCAGGACCCGTTTCGGGGTCGGGCAGCCCCAGCATTTT
-	-	TRBJ1-1	TRBV30	CAWSGRDEAFF	TGTGCCTGGAGTGGGAGGGATGAAGCTTTCTTT
-	-	TRBJ2-7	TRBV9	CASSVGTDHYEQYF	TGTGCCAGCAGCGTAGGGACAGACCACTACGAGCAGTACTTC
-	TRBD2	TRBJ2-7	TRBV11-2	CASSPGLAYEQYF	TGTGCCAGCAGCCCGGGACTAGCCTACGAGCAGTACTTC
once	TRBD2	TRBJ2-7	TRBV7-9	CASSASGSSYEQYF	TGTGCCAGCAGCGCTAGCGGGAGCTCCTACGAGCAGTACTTC
-	TRBD1	TRBJ1-1	TRBV28	CASTLIAGGTEAFF	TGTGCCAGCACCTTAATTGCAGGGGGCACTGAAGCTTTCTTT
-	-	TRBJ2-2	TRBV25-1	CASSESRGRVAGELFF	TGTGCCAGCAGTGAATCCCGGGGGAGAGTCGCCGGGGAGCTGTTTTTT
-	-	TRBJ2-2	TRBV19	CASSIRGAGTGELFF	TGTGCCAGTAGTATCCGGGGGGCCGGGACCGGGGAGCTGTTTTTT
-	TRBD2	TRBJ2-1	TRBV14	CASSFRLAGYYNEQFF	TGTGCCAGCAGCTTCCGACTAGCGGGTTATTACAATGAGCAGTTCTTC
-	-	TRBJ2-1	TRBV20-1	CSARYRVEQFF	TGCAGTGCTAGGTACAGGGTAGAGCAGTTCTTC
-	-	TRBJ1-2	TRBV4-1	CASSQDPTTDGTQYGYTF	TGCGCCAGCAGCCAAGATCCTACAACTGACGGGACACAATATGGCTACACCTTC
-	-	TRBJ1-1	TRBV29-1	CSVDARLNTEAFF	TGCAGCGTTGATGCCAGGTTGAACACTGAAGCTTTCTTT
once	TRBD2	TRBJ2-1	TRBV28	CASSFRLAGPQFF	TGTGCCAGCAGTTTTCGACTAGCGGGACCCCAGTTCTTC
-	TRBD1	TRBJ1-3	TRBV7-9	CASSFRQGAGNTIYF	TGTGCCAGCAGCTTTAGACAGGGGGCTGGAAACACCATATATTTT
-	-	TRBJ2-2	TRBV9	CASLTGSTGELFF	TGTGCCAGCCTCACAGGGTCCACCGGGGAGCTGTTTTTT